This T cell receptor (beta chain) was sequenced during a study of CD8 T cells in Susac syndrome. This clonotype has more than one count but fewer than ten. Germline-derived CDR1 and CDR2 are MDHEN and SYDVKM. The CDR3 runs 13 residues. Between the trimmed V and J ends, which lost 2 bases and 6 bases, there was a span of 7 bases. Reverse transcription of about 0.45 to 1 ug RNA used random hexamers. TCRdb analysed the immunoSEQ multiplex PCR reads with MiXCR anew, one entry per CDR3 protein. The table shows 130,000 or so distinct CDR3 sequences, with 91% occurring only once. Sequencing input: CD8+ T cells from PBMCs. The chain carries TRBV28 and TRBJ2-2, with D tentatively TRBD1 or TRBD2 (5 bases each). This sequence originates from a human donor with multiple sclerosis. The CDR3, as DNA: TGTGCCAGCAGTTTAGGGGGATCCGGGGAGCTGTTTTTT. Translated: CASSLGGSGELFF. The full variable domain, its missing parts supplied by reference TRBV28 and TRBJ2-2, is DVKVTQSSRYLVKRTGEKVFLECVQDMDHENMFWYRQDPGLGLRLIYFSYDVKMKEKGDIPEGYSVSREKKERFSLILESASTNQTSMYLCASSLGGSGELFFGEGSRLTVL.